The entry below gives a single TCR beta chain sequence along with its context. Its specificity is not known. This sample stems from a study of T cells in Graves' hyperthyroidism and ophthalmopathy. General study results and limits: The majority of expanded thyroid clonotypes above 0.001 also appeared in blood.

Clinical symptoms, serum thyroxine, TRAb, thyroid ultrasound and orbital computed tomography established diagnosis. RNA transcripts were the template for amplifying TCR beta CDR3 regions. The study used the HTBI primer set for a first-round RT-PCR of the TCR CDR3. TCRdb independently ran MiXCR on the multiplex PCR reads; one entry per CDR3 protein. The table records 450,000 to 500,000 distinct CDR3 sequences, under 25% of them present only once. The origin of this receptor is a woman aged 65 to 85 with Graves' ophthalmopathy. The specimen sequenced was blood.

Here the CDR3 DNA reads TGTGCCAGCCCCGGGACAGGGATCCACGAGCAGTACTTC. Translating gives CASPGTGIHEQYF. The chain recombines TRBV25-1 with TRBJ2-7, with 9 nucleotides matching TRBD1. This CDR3 has 13 amino acids. V was pared by 8 bases and J by 5 bases, with 7 bases of the junction left unmatched. CDR1 and CDR2 (germline): MGHDK, SYGVNS.